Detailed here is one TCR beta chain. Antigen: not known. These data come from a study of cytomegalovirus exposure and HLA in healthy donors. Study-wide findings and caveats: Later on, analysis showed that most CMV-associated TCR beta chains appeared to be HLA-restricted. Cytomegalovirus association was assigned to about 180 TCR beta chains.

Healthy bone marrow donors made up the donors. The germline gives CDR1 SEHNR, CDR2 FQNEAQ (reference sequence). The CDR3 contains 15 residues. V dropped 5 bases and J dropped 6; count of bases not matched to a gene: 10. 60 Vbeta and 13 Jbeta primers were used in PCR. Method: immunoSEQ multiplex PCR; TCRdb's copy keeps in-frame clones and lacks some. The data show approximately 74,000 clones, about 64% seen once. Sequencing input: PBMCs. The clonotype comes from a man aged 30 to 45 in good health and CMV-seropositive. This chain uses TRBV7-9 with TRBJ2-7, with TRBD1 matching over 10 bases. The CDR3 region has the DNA TGTGCCAGCAGCACACCGGGACAGGGGTATATCGAGCAGTACTTC. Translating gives CASSTPGQGYIEQYF.